The rows below give T cell receptor beta chains drawn from one sample of a study of graft-versus-host responses after intestinal transplantation. What these receptors recognize is not known. The repertoire was sequenced with immunoSEQ multiplex PCR; TCRdb's copy has only in-frame clones and lacks some. The repertoire holds some 41,000 clones, with approximately 95% as singletons. The sample was unstimulated CD8+ T cells sorted from spleen or lymph node cells, taken before transplant. These receptor sequences come from a human donor who was the organ donor for an intestinal transplant. The CDR3 runs from the conserved cysteine through the conserved F or W. A D gene is named only where the DNA matches it firmly. Size values are once, few and many counts, or a class for expanded clones, and some rows have none.

TRBJ2-2 TRBD2 . TRBV4-3 CASSWSRTSGGPNGELFF TGCGCCAGCAGCTGGTCTAGAACTAGCGGGGGGCCAAACGGGGAGCTGTTTTTT
TRBJ2-3 TRBD2 . TRBV4-1 CASSHGGGNTDTQYF TGCGCCAGCAGCCATGGGGGGGGTAACACAGATACGCAGTATTTT
TRBJ2-2 TRBD2 . TRBV19 CASSPGTSGVSNTGELFF TGTGCCAGTAGTCCCGGGACTAGCGGGGTGTCTAACACCGGGGAGCTGTTTTTT
TRBJ1-4 . . TRBV4-3 CASSQETATNEKLFF TGCGCCAGCAGCCAAGAGACAGCCACTAATGAAAAACTGTTTTTT
TRBJ1-4 TRBD1 . TRBV4-2 CASSLLRDRNEKLFF TGTGCCAGCAGCCTACTCCGGGACAGGAATGAAAAACTGTTTTTT
TRBJ2-6 TRBD1 . TRBV7-8 CASSLRPLGGAGLTGANVLTF TGTGCCAGCAGCTTGCGCCCCTTAGGGGGCGCGGGCCTTACTGGGGCCAACGTCCTGACTTTC
TRBJ2-5 . once TRBV4-1 CASSRTSLGQETQYF TGCGCCAGCAGCCGGACTTCGCTGGGACAAGAGACCCAGTACTTC
TRBJ1-1 . . TRBV11-2 CASSSGTLLTEAFF TGTGCCAGCAGCTCCGGGACGCTACTCACTGAAGCTTTCTTT
TRBJ2-7 . . TRBV4-3 CASSQDAGGEQYF TGCGCCAGCAGCCAAGATGCAGGAGGCGAGCAGTACTTC
TRBJ1-2 TRBD1 . TRBV7-2 CASSFWAGGPFSYGYTF TGTGCCAGCAGCTTTTGGGCAGGGGGCCCCTTCTCCTATGGCTACACCTTC
TRBJ2-1 . once TRBV7-9 CASSPVSEEFF TGTGCCAGCAGCCCCGTGAGTGAAGAGTTCTTC
TRBJ1-2 . . TRBV4-1 CASSQDVWALGGYTF TGCGCCAGCAGCCAAGATGTGTGGGCCTTGGGCGGCTACACCTTC
TRBJ2-7 TRBD1 . TRBV27 CASSPPDRGFYEQYF TGTGCCAGCAGTCCCCCGGACAGGGGGTTCTACGAGCAGTACTTC
TRBJ2-1 . . TRBV20-1 CSASKGEQFF TGCAGTGCTAGCAAGGGTGAGCAGTTCTTC
TRBJ2-1 TRBD2 . TRBV7-3 CASSLSGGADYNEQFF TGTGCCAGCAGCTTAAGCGGGGGGGCCGACTACAATGAGCAGTTCTTC
TRBJ1-2 . . TRBV9 CASSVTGNPNYGYTF TGTGCCAGCAGCGTAACAGGGAACCCTAACTATGGCTACACCTTC
TRBJ2-5 . few TRBV10-3 CAISGDIQETQYF TGTGCCATCAGTGGGGACATACAAGAGACCCAGTACTTC
TRBJ2-3 . . TRBV7-3 CASSSRTGGGPTDTQYF TGTGCCAGCAGCTCCCGTACTGGCGGGGGCCCCACAGATACGCAGTATTTT
TRBJ1-2 . . TRBV7-8 CASMGSGREGYTF TGTGCCAGCATGGGCTCAGGGCGGGAGGGCTACACCTTC
TRBJ1-5 . . TRBV7-8 CASSPRPERDGNSNQPQHF TGTGCCAGCAGCCCGCGACCGGAAAGGGACGGCAACTCCAATCAGCCCCAGCATTTT
TRBJ1-2 . . TRBV5-4 CASSLEMNGYTF TGTGCCAGCAGCTTGGAGATGAACGGCTACACCTTC
TRBJ2-2 TRBD2 . TRBV4-1 CASSPTRGGARSGELFF TGCGCCAGCAGCCCGACTCGCGGGGGGGCCAGGTCCGGGGAGCTGTTTTTT
TRBJ1-4 . . TRBV7-8 CASSLGEGLSEKLFF TGTGCCAGCAGCTTAGGGGAGGGTTTGAGCGAAAAACTGTTTTTT
TRBJ2-7 . . TRBV4-2 CASSQVPAPEQYF TGTGCCAGCAGCCAAGTCCCGGCCCCCGAGCAGTACTTC